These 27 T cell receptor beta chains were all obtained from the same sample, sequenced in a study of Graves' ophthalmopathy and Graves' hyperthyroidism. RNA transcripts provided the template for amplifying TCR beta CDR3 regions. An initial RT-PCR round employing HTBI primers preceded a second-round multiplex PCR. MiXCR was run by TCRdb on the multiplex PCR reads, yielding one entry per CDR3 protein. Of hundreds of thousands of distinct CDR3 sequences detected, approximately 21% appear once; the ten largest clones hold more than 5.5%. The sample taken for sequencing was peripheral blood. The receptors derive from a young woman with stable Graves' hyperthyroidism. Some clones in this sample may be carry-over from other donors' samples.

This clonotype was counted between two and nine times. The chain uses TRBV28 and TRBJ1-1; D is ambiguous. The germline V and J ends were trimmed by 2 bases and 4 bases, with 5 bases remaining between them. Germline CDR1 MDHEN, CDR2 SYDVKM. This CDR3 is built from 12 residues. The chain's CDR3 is CASSLTTTEAFF. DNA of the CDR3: TGTGCCAGCAGTTTAACAACCACTGAAGCTTTCTTT.

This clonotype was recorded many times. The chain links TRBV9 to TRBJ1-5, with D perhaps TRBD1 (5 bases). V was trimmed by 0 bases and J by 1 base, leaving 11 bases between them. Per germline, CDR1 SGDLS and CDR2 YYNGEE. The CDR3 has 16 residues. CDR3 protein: CASSVEDGTSNQPQHF. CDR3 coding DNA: TGTGCCAGCAGCGTAGAGGATGGGACGAGCAATCAGCCCCAGCATTTT.

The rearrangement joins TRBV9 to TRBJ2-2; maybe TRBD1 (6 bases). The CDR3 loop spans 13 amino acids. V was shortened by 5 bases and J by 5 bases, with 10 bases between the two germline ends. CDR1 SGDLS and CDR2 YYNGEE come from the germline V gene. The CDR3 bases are TGTGCCAGCAGACCAGGACAGACCGGGGAGCTGTTTTTT. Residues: CASRPGQTGELFF.

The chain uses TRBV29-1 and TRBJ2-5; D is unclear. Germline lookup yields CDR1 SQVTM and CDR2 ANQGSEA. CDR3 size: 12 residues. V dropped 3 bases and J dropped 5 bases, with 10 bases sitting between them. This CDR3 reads CSVDWGRETQYF. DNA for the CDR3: TGCAGCGTTGATTGGGGAAGGGAGACCCAGTACTTC.

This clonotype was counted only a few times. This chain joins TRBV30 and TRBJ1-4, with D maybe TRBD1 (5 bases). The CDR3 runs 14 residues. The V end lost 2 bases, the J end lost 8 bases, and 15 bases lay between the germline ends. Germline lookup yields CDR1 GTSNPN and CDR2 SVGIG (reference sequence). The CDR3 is CAWSMSGRREKLFF. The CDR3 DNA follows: TGTGCCTGGAGTATGTCGGGGCGAAGGGAAAAACTGTTTTTT.

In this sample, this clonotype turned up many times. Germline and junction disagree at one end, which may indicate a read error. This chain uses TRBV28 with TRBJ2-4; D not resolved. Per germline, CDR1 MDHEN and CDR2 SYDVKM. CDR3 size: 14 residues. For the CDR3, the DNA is TGTGCCAGCAGTTTTTGGGCACTCCAAAACATTAAGTACTTC. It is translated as CASSFWALQNIKYF.

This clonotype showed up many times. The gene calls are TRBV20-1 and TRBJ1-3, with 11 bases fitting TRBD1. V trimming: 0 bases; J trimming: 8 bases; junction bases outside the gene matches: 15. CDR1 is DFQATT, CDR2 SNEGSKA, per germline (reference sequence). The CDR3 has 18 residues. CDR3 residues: CSARDHEDRGQARYTIYF. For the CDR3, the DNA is TGCAGTGCTAGAGATCATGAGGACAGGGGGCAAGCTAGATACACCATATATTTT.

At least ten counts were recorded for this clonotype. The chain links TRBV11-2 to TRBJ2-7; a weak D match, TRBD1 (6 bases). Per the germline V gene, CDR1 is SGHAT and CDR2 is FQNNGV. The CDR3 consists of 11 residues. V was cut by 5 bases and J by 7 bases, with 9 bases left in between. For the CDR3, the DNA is TGTGCCAGCAGCACAACAGGGGAGCAGTACTTC. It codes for CASSTTGEQYF.

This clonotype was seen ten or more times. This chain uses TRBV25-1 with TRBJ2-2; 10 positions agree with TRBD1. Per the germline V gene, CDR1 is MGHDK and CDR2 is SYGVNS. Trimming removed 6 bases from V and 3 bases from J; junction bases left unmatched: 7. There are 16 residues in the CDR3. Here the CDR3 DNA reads TGTGCCAGCAGCCAGCGTGGGACAGGGGACACCGGGGAGCTGTTTTTT. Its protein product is CASSQRGTGDTGELFF.

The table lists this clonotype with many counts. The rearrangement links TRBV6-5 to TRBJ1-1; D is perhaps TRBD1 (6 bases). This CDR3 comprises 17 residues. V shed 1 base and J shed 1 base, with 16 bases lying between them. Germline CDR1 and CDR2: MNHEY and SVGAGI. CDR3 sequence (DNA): TGTGCCAGCAGTTACTATCCTCCGGGACACACGAACACTGAAGCTTTCTTT. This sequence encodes CASSYYPPGHTNTEAFF.

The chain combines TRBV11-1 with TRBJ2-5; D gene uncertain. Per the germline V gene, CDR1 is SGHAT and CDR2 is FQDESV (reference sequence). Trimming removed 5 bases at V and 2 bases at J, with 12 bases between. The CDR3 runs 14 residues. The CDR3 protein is CASSTRTDQETQYF. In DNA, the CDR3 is TGTGCCAGCAGCACCCGGACGGATCAAGAGACCCAGTACTTC.

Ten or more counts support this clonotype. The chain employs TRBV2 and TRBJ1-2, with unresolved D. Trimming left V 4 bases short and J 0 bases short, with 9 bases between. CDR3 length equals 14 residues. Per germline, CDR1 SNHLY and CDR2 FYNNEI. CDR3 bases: TGTGCCAGCAGTGCTTCGAGGGCTAACTATGGCTACACCTTC. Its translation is CASSASRANYGYTF.

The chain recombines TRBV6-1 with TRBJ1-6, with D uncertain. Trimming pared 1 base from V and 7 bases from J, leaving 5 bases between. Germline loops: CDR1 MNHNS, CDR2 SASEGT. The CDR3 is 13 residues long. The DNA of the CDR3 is TGTGCCAGCAGTGAAGAGAGAAATTCACCCCTCCACTTT. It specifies CASSEERNSPLHF.

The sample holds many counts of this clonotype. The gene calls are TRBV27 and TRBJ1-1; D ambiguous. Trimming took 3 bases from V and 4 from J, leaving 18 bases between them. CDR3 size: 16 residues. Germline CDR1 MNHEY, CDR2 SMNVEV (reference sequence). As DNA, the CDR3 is TGTGCCAGCAGTTTTACTAGGCCTCGAGCGGTCACTGAAGCTTTCTTT. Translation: CASSFTRPRAVTEAFF.

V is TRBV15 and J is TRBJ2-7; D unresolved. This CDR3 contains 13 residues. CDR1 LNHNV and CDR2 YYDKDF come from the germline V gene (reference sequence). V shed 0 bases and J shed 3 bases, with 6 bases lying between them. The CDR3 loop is CATSRDERYEQYF. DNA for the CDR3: TGTGCCACCAGCAGAGATGAGCGCTACGAGCAGTACTTC.

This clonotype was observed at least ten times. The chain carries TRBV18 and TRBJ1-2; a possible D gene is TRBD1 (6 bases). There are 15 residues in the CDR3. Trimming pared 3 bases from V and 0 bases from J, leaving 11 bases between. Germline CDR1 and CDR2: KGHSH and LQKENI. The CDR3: CASSPSDRTNYGYTF. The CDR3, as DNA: TGTGCCAGCTCACCCTCCGACAGGACTAACTATGGCTACACCTTC.

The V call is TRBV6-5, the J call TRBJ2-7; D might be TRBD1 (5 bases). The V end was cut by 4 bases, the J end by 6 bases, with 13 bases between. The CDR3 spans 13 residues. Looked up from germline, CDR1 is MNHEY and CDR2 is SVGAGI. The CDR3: CASSLPGQFEQYF. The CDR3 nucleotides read TGTGCCAGCAGTTTGCCTGGACAATTCGAGCAGTACTTC.

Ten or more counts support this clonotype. Here the CDR3 reads CASSLTDSGSYEQYF. CDR3 coding DNA: TGTGCCAGCAGCTTGACGGACAGTGGTTCCTACGAGCAGTACTTC. V is TRBV5-5 and J is TRBJ2-7, with D possibly TRBD1 on 6 matching bases. Trimming took off 1 base at V and 1 base at J, with 12 bases between the two ends. This CDR3 region has 15 residues. Germline CDR1 and CDR2: SGHKS and YYEKEE (reference sequence).

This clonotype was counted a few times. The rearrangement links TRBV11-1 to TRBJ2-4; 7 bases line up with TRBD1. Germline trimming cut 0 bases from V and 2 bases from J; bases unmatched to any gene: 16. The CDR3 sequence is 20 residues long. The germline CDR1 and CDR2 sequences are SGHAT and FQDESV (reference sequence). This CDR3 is CASSLATPVTGFGPKNIQYF. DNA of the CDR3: TGTGCCAGCAGCTTAGCGACCCCCGTGACAGGGTTTGGTCCCAAAAACATTCAGTACTTC.

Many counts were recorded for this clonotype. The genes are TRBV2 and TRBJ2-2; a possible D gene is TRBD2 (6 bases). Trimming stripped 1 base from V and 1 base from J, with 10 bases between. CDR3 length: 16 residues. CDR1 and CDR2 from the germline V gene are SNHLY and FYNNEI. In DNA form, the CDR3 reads TGTGCCAGCAGTGAAGGGCTAGCGTTGAACACCGGGGAGCTGTTTTTT. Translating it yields CASSEGLALNTGELFF.

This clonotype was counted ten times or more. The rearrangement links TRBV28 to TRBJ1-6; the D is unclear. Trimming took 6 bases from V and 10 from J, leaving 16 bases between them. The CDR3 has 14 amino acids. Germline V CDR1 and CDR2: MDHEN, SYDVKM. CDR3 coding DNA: TGTGCCAGCAGGTCGTCAGGTGAAGGATCACCCCTCCACTTT. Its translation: CASRSSGEGSPLHF.

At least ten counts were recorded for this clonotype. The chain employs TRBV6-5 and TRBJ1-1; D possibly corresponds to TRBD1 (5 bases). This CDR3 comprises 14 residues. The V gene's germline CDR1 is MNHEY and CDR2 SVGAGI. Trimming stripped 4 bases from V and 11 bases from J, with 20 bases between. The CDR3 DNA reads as TGTGCCAGCAGTTCCGGGACGGTGGCCGGGACGGCTTTCTTT. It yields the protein CASSSGTVAGTAFF.

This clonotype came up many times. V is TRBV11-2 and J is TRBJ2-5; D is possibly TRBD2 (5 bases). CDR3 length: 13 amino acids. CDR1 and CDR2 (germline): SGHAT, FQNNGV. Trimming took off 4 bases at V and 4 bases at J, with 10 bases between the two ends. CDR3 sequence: CASSSGLGETQYF. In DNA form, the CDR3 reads TGTGCCAGCAGCTCCGGACTGGGAGAGACCCAGTACTTC.

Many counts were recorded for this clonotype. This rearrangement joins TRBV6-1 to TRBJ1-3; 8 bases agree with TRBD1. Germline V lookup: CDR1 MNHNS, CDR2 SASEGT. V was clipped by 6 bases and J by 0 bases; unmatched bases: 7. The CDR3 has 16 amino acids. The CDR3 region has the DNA TGTGCCAGCAGGCGGACAGGGCTATCCTCTGGAAACACCATATATTTT. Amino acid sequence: CASRRTGLSSGNTIYF.

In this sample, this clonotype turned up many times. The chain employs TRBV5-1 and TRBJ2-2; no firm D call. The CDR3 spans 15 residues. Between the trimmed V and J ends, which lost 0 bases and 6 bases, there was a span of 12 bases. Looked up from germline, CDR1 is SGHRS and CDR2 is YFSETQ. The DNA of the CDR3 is TGCGCCAGCAGCTTGGAAGGCTCACCCCCCGGGGAGCTGTTTTTT. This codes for CASSLEGSPPGELFF.

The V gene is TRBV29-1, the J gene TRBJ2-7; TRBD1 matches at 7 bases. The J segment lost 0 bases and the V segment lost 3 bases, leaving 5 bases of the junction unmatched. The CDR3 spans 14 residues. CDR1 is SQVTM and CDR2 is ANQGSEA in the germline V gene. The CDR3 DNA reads TGCAGCGTTGATACGGGACAGCTCTCCTACGAGCAGTACTTC. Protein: CSVDTGQLSYEQYF.

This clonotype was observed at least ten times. The CDR3: CASFYTASNGYTF. The CDR3 coding sequence is TGTGCCAGCTTCTACACAGCAAGTAATGGCTACACCTTC. The chain employs TRBV12-3 or TRBV12-4 and TRBJ1-2; D unresolved. V was trimmed by 8 bases and J by 6 bases, leaving 16 bases between them. The CDR3 loop spans 13 amino acids.